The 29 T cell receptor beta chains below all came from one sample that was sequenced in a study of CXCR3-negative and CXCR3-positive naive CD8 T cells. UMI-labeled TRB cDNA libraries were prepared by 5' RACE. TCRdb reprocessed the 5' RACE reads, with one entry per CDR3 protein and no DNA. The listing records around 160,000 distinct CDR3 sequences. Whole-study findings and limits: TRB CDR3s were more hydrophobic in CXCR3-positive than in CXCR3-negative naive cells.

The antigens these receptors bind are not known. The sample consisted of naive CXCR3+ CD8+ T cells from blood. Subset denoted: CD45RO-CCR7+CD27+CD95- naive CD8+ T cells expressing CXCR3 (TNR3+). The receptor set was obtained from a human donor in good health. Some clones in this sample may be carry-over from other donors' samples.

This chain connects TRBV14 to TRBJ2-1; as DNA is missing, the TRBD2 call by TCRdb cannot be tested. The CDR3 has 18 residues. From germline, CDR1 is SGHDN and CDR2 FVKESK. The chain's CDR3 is CASSQDFLTGGPLNEQFF.

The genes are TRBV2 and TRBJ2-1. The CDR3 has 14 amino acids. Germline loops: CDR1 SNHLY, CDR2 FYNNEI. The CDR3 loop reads CASSEGVKENEQFF.

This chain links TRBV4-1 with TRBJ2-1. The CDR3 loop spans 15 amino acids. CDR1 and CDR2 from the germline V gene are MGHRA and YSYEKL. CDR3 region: CASSLVGSSYNEQFF.

CDR3: CASSHPSDRTDTQYF. The rearrangement links TRBV5-6 to TRBJ2-3. The germline gives CDR1 SGHDT, CDR2 YYEEEE. CDR3 length equals 15 residues.

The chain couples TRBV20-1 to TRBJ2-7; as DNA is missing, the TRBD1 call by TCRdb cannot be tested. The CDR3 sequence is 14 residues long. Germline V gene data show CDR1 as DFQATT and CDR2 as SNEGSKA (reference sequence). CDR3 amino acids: CSARAWGQTYEQYF.

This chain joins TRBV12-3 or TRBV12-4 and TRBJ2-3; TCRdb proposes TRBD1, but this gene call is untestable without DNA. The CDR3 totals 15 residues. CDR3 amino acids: CASSPPAVSTDTQYF.

The CDR3: CASSFGSGSGSNQPQHF. The V gene is TRBV7-9, the J gene TRBJ1-5. The CDR3 runs 17 residues. The germline CDR1 and CDR2 sequences are SEHNR and FQNEAQ (reference sequence).

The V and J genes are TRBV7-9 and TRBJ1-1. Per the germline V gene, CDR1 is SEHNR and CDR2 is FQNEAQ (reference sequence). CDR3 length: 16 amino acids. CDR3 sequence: CASSSGLIGGPTEAFF.

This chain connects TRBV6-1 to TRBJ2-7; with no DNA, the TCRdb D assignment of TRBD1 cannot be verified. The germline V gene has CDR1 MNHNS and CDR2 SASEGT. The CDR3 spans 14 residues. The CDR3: CASSKDRESYEQYF.

CDR3 sequence reads: CASSYQGQHNEQFF. The gene calls are TRBV6-5 and TRBJ2-1; there is no DNA to check the TCRdb D call of TRBD1. The CDR3 spans 14 residues. In germline, CDR1 is MNHEY, CDR2 SVGAGI.

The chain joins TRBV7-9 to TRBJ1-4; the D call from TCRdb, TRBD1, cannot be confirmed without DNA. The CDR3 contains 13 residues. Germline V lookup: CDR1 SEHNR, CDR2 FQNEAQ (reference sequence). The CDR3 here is CASSGTGVEKLFF. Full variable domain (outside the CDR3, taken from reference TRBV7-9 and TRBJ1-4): DTGVSQNPRHKITKRGQNVTFRCDPISEHNRLYWYRQTLGQGPEFLTYFQNEAQLEKSRLLSDRFSAERPKGSFSTLEIQRTEQGDSAMYLCASSGTGVEKLFFGSGTQLSVL.

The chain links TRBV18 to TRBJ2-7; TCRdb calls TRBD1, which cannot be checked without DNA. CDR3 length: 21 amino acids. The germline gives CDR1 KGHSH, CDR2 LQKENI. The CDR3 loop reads CASSPSQGALIVGGSGYEQYF.

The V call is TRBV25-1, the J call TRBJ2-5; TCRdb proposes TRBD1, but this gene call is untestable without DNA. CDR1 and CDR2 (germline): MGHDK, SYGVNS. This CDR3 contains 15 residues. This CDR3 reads CASSESGRGLETQYF.

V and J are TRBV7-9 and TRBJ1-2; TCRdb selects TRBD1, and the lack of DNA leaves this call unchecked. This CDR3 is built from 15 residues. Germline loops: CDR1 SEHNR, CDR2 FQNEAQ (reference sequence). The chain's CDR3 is CASRPPSGREDGYTF.

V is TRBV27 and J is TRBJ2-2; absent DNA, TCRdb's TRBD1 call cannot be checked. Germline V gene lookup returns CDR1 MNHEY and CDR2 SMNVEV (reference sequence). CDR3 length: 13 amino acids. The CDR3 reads CASSNRGTGELFF.

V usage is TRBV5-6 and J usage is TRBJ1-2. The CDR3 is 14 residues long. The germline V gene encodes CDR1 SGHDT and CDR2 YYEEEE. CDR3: CASSSRVSFYGYTF.

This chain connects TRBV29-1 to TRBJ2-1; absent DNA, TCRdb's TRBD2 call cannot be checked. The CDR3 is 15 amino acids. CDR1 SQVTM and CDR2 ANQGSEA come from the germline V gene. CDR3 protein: CSVDGAGEYYNEQFF.

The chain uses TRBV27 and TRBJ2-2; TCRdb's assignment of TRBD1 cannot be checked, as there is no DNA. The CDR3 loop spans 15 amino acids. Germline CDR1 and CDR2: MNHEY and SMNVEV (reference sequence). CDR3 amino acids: CASSLRGTDTGELFF.

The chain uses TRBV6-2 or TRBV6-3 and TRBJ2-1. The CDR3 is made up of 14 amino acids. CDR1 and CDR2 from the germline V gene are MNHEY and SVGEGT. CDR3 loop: CASFNSRAYNEQFF.

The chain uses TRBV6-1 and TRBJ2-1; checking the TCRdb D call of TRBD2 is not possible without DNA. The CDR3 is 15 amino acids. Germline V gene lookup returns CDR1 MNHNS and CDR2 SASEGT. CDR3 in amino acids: CASSKGLAGEHEQFF.

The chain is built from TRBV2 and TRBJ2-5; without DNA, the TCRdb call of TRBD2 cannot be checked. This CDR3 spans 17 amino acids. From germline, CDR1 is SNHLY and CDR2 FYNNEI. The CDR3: CASSEAAPGGLGETQYF.

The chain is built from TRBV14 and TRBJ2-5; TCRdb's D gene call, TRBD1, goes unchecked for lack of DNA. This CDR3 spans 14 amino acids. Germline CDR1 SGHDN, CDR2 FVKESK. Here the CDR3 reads CASSLVGGAETQYF.

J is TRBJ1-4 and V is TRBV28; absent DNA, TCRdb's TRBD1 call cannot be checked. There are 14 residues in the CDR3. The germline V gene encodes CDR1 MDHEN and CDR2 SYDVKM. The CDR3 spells CASSPRTVGPGTFF.

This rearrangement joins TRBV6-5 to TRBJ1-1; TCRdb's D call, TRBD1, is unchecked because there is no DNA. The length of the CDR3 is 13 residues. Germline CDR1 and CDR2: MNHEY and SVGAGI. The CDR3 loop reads CASSAGQGFEAFF.

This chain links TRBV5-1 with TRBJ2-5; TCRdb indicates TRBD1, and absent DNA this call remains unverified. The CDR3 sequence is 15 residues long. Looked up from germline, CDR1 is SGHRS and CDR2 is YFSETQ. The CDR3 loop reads CASSTWGQNQETQYF.

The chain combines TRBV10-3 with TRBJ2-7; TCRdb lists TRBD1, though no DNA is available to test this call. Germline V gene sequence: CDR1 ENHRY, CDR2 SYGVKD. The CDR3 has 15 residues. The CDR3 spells CAISDSGTASYEQYF.

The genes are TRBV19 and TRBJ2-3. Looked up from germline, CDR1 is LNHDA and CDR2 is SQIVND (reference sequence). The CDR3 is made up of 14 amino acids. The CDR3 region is CASSHGANTDTQYF.

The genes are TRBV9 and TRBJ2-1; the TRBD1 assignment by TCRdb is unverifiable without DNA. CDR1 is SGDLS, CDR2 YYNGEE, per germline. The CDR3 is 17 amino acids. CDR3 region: CASSDLPPGQVNNEQFF.

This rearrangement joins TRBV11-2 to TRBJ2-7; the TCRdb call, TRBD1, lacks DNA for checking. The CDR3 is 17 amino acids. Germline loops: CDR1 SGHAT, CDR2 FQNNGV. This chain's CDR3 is CASSHRTGGLIDHEQYF.